This TCR beta chain emerged from a study of shared clonotypes between healthy human individuals. Sequencing used immunoSEQ multiplex PCR; TCRdb keeps in-frame clones, though not all of them. The data contain approximately 2,000,000 clones, 92% of them singletons. Note on this clone: No antigen is known for it.

Study-wide findings and caveats: The expectation was that sequencing depth would affect clonotype sharing among donors. Sampling used blood alone; tissue repertoires probably differ.

V was clipped by 6 bases and J by 0 bases, with 12 bases between them. Germline assignment: CDR1 SNHLY and CDR2 FYNNEI. The CDR3 loop spans 15 amino acids. The V and J genes are TRBV2 and TRBJ1-3, with a weak D call TRBD1 (6 bases). The source material was naive CD4+ T cells from PBMCs. As for subset: CD45RA+ positively selected. The source of this sequence is a man aged 18 to 35 in good health. Some clones in this sample may be carry-over from other donors' samples. This CDR3 reads CASRVDRFSGNTIYF. CDR3 DNA sequence: TGTGCCAGCAGGGTGGACAGATTCTCTGGAAACACCATATATTTT.